The rows below give T cell receptor beta chains drawn from one sample of a study of T cell repertoires in cytomegalovirus infection. TCRdb reprocessed the reads via MiXCR and lists one record per CDR3 protein. The sample shows roughly 700,000 distinct CDR3 sequences, roughly 33% of them seen only once. For these receptors, no antigen is known. The starting material was cultured PBMCs, obtained from culture after CMV antigen stimulation. All receptors come from a human donor in good health (CMV status not recorded). Some clones in this sample may be carry-over from other donors' samples. Both conserved end residues are part of each CDR3. The D gene is left open where the match is weak. Where a row states a size, it is once, few, many or the class of an expanded clone; other rows omit it.

V gene: TRBV7-2; clone size: NA; D gene: NA; J gene: TRBJ2-2; CDR3 protein: CASRRTPWSGELFF; CDR3 DNA: TGTGCCAGCAGAAGGACACCTTGGTCCGGGGAGCTGTTTTTT
V gene: TRBV11-2; clone size: NA; D gene: TRBD1; J gene: TRBJ2-5; CDR3 protein: CASSLPGGTKTQYF; CDR3 DNA: TGTGCCAGCAGCTTACCAGGGGGCACAAAGACCCAGTACTTC
V gene: TRBV4-3; clone size: NA; D gene: NA; J gene: TRBJ2-1; CDR3 protein: CASSQDFGSSYNEQFF; CDR3 DNA: TGCGCCAGCAGCCAAGACTTCGGGAGCTCCTACAATGAGCAGTTCTTC
V gene: TRBV7-9; clone size: few; D gene: TRBD1; J gene: TRBJ2-1; CDR3 protein: CASSLEGTGHYNEQFF; CDR3 DNA: TGTGCCAGCAGCTTAGAGGGGACAGGGCATTACAATGAGCAGTTCTTC
V gene: TRBV7-9; clone size: many; D gene: NA; J gene: TRBJ1-6; CDR3 protein: CASRPSDSYNSPLHF; CDR3 DNA: TGTGCCAGCAGGCCTTCGGACAGCTATAATTCACCCCTCCACTTT
V gene: TRBV19; clone size: few; D gene: NA; J gene: TRBJ2-3; CDR3 protein: CASSARDQGTDTQYF; CDR3 DNA: TGTGCCAGTAGTGCCCGGGACCAGGGCACAGATACGCAGTATTTT
V gene: TRBV20-1; clone size: few; D gene: TRBD1; J gene: TRBJ1-6; CDR3 protein: CSASEQGNSPLHF; CDR3 DNA: TGCAGTGCTAGTGAACAGGGGAATTCACCCCTCCACTTT
V gene: TRBV7-9; clone size: once; D gene: NA; J gene: TRBJ2-3; CDR3 protein: CASSFGGRTDMQYF; CDR3 DNA: TGTGCCAGCAGCTTTGGCGGGCGCACAGATATGCAGTATTTT
V gene: TRBV5-1; clone size: NA; D gene: NA; J gene: TRBJ2-7; CDR3 protein: CASTGVEYEQYF; CDR3 DNA: TGCGCCAGCACGGGGGTTGAGTACGAGCAGTACTTC
V gene: TRBV7-8; clone size: NA; D gene: NA; J gene: TRBJ2-4; CDR3 protein: CASSGGGTERNIQYF; CDR3 DNA: TGTGCCAGCAGCGGAGGCGGGACAGAGCGAAACATTCAGTACTTC
V gene: TRBV6-8; clone size: NA; D gene: TRBD1; J gene: TRBJ1-4; CDR3 protein: CASSRTGARKKLFF; CDR3 DNA: TGTGCCAGCAGTCGGACAGGGGCACGTAAAAAACTGTTTTTT
V gene: TRBV20-1; clone size: NA; D gene: NA; J gene: TRBJ2-5; CDR3 protein: CSARRWQETQYF; CDR3 DNA: TGCAGTGCCCGGCGCTGGCAAGAGACCCAGTACTTC
V gene: TRBV20-1; clone size: NA; D gene: NA; J gene: TRBJ2-7; CDR3 protein: CSGQASTYEQYF; CDR3 DNA: TGCAGTGGACAGGCGTCCACCTACGAGCAGTACTTC
V gene: TRBV7-6; clone size: NA; D gene: NA; J gene: TRBJ2-3; CDR3 protein: CASSSTIHTDTQYF; CDR3 DNA: TGTGCCAGCAGCTCGACTATCCACACAGATACGCAGTATTTT
V gene: TRBV7-8; clone size: many; D gene: TRBD1; J gene: TRBJ1-5; CDR3 protein: CASSQDRVSQPQHF; CDR3 DNA: TGTGCCAGCAGCCAGGACAGGGTATCACAGCCCCAGCATTTT
V gene: TRBV2; clone size: few; D gene: NA; J gene: TRBJ2-3; CDR3 protein: CASSPGISTDTQYF; CDR3 DNA: TGTGCCAGCAGTCCCGGGATAAGCACAGATACGCAGTATTTT
V gene: TRBV19; clone size: NA; D gene: NA; J gene: TRBJ1-5; CDR3 protein: CASTTGAGVNQPQHF; CDR3 DNA: TGTGCCAGTACCACAGGAGCGGGCGTCAATCAGCCCCAGCATTTT
V gene: TRBV5-1; clone size: once; D gene: TRBD1; J gene: TRBJ1-1; CDR3 protein: CASSDTGGIRGTEAFF; CDR3 DNA: TGCGCCAGCAGCGATACAGGGGGTATAAGAGGTACTGAAGCTTTCTTT
V gene: TRBV7-2; clone size: many; D gene: NA; J gene: TRBJ2-3; CDR3 protein: CASSYPTDTQYF; CDR3 DNA: TGTGCCAGCAGCTACCCCACAGATACGCAGTATTTT
V gene: TRBV19; clone size: NA; D gene: NA; J gene: TRBJ1-5; CDR3 protein: CASRNAGSNQPQHF; CDR3 DNA: TGTGCCAGTAGAAACGCCGGGTCCAATCAGCCCCAGCATTTT
V gene: TRBV7-2; clone size: many; D gene: TRBD1; J gene: TRBJ2-7; CDR3 protein: CASSRGQDEQYF; CDR3 DNA: TGTGCCAGCAGCCGCGGACAGGACGAGCAGTACTTC
V gene: TRBV18; clone size: NA; D gene: TRBD1; J gene: TRBJ2-7; CDR3 protein: CASSPVGQGLDEQYF; CDR3 DNA: TGTGCCAGCTCCCCAGTCGGACAGGGCTTGGACGAGCAGTACTTC
V gene: TRBV20-1; clone size: NA; D gene: NA; J gene: TRBJ1-2; CDR3 protein: CSARRTPYGYTF; CDR3 DNA: TGCAGTGCTAGACGGACTCCCTATGGCTACACCTTC
V gene: TRBV7-2; clone size: NA; D gene: TRBD1; J gene: TRBJ1-6; CDR3 protein: CASSRQGNNSPLHF; CDR3 DNA: TGTGCCAGCAGTCGACAGGGGAATAATTCACCCCTCCACTTT
V gene: TRBV30; clone size: few; D gene: NA; J gene: TRBJ1-2; CDR3 protein: CAWSVGAPGYTF; CDR3 DNA: TGTGCCTGGAGTGTCGGAGCGCCTGGCTACACCTTC
V gene: TRBV7-2; clone size: many; D gene: NA; J gene: TRBJ2-1; CDR3 protein: CASSLEGPDRGHDEQFF; CDR3 DNA: TGTGCCAGCAGCTTAGAGGGACCAGACCGAGGCCATGATGAGCAGTTCTTC
V gene: TRBV7-2; clone size: many; D gene: NA; J gene: TRBJ2-7; CDR3 protein: CASSPTHQPYYEQYF; CDR3 DNA: TGTGCCAGCAGCCCTACCCATCAGCCCTATTACGAGCAGTACTTC
V gene: TRBV12-3/TRBV12-4; clone size: NA; D gene: NA; J gene: TRBJ2-1; CDR3 protein: CASSFRAATYNEQFF; CDR3 DNA: TGTGCCAGCAGTTTCCGGGCGGCTACCTACAATGAGCAGTTCTTC
V gene: TRBV4-1; clone size: once; D gene: TRBD1; J gene: TRBJ1-1; CDR3 protein: CASSQSGQVNTEAFF; CDR3 DNA: TGCGCCAGCAGCCAGAGCGGACAGGTGAACACTGAAGCTTTCTTT
V gene: TRBV20-1; clone size: NA; D gene: NA; J gene: TRBJ2-1; CDR3 protein: CSATRGTYNEQFF; CDR3 DNA: TGCAGTGCTACCCGGGGAACCTACAATGAGCAGTTCTTC
V gene: TRBV7-2; clone size: many; D gene: NA; J gene: TRBJ2-7; CDR3 protein: CASSSRAPHEDEQYF; CDR3 DNA: TGTGCCAGCAGCTCTCGGGCCCCACACGAGGACGAGCAGTACTTC
V gene: TRBV19; clone size: NA; D gene: NA; J gene: TRBJ2-1; CDR3 protein: CASPPGGSHNEQFF; CDR3 DNA: TGTGCCTCCCCCCCGGGCGGCAGCCACAATGAGCAGTTCTTC
V gene: TRBV12-3/TRBV12-4; clone size: NA; D gene: NA; J gene: TRBJ2-7; CDR3 protein: CASSLYGPSYEQYF; CDR3 DNA: TGTGCCAGCAGTTTATACGGACCCTCCTACGAGCAGTACTTC
V gene: TRBV6-2/TRBV6-3; clone size: NA; D gene: NA; J gene: TRBJ2-2; CDR3 protein: CASSSASRYTGELFF; CDR3 DNA: TGTGCCAGCAGTTCGGCTAGCCGTTACACCGGGGAGCTGTTTTTT
V gene: TRBV20-1; clone size: NA; D gene: TRBD1; J gene: TRBJ2-1; CDR3 protein: CSARTGGNEQFF; CDR3 DNA: TGCAGTGCTAGGACAGGGGGCAATGAGCAGTTCTTC
V gene: TRBV20-1; clone size: NA; D gene: NA; J gene: TRBJ2-3; CDR3 protein: CSGTELSTDTQYF; CDR3 DNA: TGCAGTGGGACGGAACTCAGCACAGATACGCAGTATTTT
V gene: TRBV4-1; clone size: NA; D gene: NA; J gene: TRBJ1-5; CDR3 protein: CASSQGMGRGNQPQHF; CDR3 DNA: TGCGCCAGCAGCCAAGGTATGGGCAGGGGCAATCAGCCCCAGCATTTT
V gene: TRBV10-3; clone size: NA; D gene: NA; J gene: TRBJ1-5; CDR3 protein: CAISESSQGRSNQPQHF; CDR3 DNA: TGTGCCATCAGTGAGTCGTCGCAAGGTAGGAGCAATCAGCCCCAGCATTTT
V gene: TRBV11-2; clone size: NA; D gene: NA; J gene: TRBJ2-6; CDR3 protein: CASSKRQPISGANVLTF; CDR3 DNA: TGTGCCAGCAGCAAAAGACAGCCCATCTCTGGGGCCAACGTCCTGACTTTC
V gene: TRBV10-3; clone size: few; D gene: TRBD1; J gene: TRBJ1-1; CDR3 protein: CAISGGDRGHTEAFF; CDR3 DNA: TGTGCCATCAGTGGGGGGGACAGGGGACACACTGAAGCTTTCTTT
V gene: TRBV5-4; clone size: few; D gene: NA; J gene: TRBJ2-3; CDR3 protein: CASNDWTTDTQYF; CDR3 DNA: TGTGCCAGCAATGACTGGACCACAGATACGCAGTATTTT
V gene: TRBV7-2; clone size: many; D gene: TRBD2; J gene: TRBJ2-7; CDR3 protein: CASSFSRGASYEQYF; CDR3 DNA: TGTGCCAGCAGCTTTTCGCGGGGGGCCTCCTACGAGCAGTACTTC
V gene: TRBV2; clone size: NA; D gene: TRBD2; J gene: TRBJ2-1; CDR3 protein: CASTRTSGGGYNEQFF; CDR3 DNA: TGTGCCAGCACGAGGACTAGCGGTGGGGGTTACAATGAGCAGTTCTTC
V gene: TRBV7-8; clone size: many; D gene: NA; J gene: TRBJ2-7; CDR3 protein: CASSLARAMGREQYF; CDR3 DNA: TGTGCCAGCAGCTTAGCGAGGGCTATGGGGCGCGAGCAGTACTTC
V gene: TRBV20-1; clone size: NA; D gene: NA; J gene: TRBJ1-5; CDR3 protein: CSARNRARNNQPQHF; CDR3 DNA: TGCAGTGCTAGAAATCGTGCCAGGAACAATCAGCCCCAGCATTTT
V gene: TRBV20-1; clone size: few; D gene: NA; J gene: TRBJ1-2; CDR3 protein: CSATGPVYGYTF; CDR3 DNA: TGCAGTGCCACAGGGCCCGTCTATGGCTACACCTTC